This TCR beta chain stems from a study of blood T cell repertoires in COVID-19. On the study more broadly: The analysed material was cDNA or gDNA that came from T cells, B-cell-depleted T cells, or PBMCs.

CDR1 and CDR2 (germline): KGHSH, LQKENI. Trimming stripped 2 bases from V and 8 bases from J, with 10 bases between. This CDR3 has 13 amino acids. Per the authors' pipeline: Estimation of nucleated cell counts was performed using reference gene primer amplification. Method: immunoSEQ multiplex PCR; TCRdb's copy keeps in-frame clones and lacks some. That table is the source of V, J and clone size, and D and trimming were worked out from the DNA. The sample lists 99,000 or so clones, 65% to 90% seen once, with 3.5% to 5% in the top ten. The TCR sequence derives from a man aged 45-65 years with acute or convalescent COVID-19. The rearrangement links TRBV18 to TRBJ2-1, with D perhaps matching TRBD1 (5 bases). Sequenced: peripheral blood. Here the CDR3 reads CASSPGQGYEQFF. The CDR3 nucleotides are TGTGCCAGCTCACCAGGCCAGGGTTATGAGCAGTTCTTC.